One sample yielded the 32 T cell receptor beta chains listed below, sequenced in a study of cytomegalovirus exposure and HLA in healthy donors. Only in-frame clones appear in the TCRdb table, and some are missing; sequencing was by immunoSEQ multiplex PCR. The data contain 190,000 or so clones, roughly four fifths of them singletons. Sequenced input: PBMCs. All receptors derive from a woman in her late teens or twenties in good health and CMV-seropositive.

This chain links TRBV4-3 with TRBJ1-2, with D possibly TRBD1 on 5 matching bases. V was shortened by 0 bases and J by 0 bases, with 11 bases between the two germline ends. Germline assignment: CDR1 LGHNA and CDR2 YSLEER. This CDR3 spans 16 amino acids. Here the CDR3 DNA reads TGCGCCAGCAGCCAAGATGTAACGACAGCTAACTATGGCTACACCTTC. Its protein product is CASSQDVTTANYGYTF.

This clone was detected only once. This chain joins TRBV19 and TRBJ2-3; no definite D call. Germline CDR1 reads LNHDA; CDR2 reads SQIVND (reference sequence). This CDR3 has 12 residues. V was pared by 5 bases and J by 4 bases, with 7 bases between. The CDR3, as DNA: TGTGCCAGTAGTCAGGTACCAGATACGCAGTATTTT. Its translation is CASSQVPDTQYF.

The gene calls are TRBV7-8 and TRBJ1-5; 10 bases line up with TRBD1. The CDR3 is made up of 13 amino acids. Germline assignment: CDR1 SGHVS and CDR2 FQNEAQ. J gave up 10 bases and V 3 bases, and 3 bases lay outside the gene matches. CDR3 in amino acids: CASSLDRGNPQHF. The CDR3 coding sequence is TGTGCCAGCAGCTTGGACAGGGGGAACCCCCAGCATTTT. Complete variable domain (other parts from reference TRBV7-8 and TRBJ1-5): GAGVSQSPRYKVAKRGQDVALRCDPISGHVSLFWYQQALGQGPEFLTYFQNEAQLDKSGLPSDRFFAERPEGSVSTLKIQRTQQEDSAVYLCASSLDRGNPQHFGDGTRLSIL.

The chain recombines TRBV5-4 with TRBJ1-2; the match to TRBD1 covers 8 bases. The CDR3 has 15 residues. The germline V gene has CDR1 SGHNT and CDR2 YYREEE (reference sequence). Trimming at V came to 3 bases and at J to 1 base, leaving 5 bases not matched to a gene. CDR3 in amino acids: CASSSKGQGNYGYTF. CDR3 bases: TGTGCCAGCAGCTCAAAAGGACAGGGTAACTATGGCTACACCTTC.

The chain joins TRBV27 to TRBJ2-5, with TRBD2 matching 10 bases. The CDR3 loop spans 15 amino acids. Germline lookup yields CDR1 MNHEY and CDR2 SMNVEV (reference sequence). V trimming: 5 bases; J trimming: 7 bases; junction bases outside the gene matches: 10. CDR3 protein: CASSPSTSGAGTQYF. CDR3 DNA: TGTGCCAGCAGTCCATCAACTAGCGGGGCTGGGACCCAGTACTTC.

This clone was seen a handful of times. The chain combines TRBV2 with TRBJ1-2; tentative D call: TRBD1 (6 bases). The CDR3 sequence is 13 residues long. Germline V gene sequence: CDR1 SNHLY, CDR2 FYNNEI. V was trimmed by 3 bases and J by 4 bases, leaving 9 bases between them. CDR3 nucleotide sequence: TGTGCCAGCAGTGACAGGGGCTCCTATGGCTACACCTTC. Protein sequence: CASSDRGSYGYTF.

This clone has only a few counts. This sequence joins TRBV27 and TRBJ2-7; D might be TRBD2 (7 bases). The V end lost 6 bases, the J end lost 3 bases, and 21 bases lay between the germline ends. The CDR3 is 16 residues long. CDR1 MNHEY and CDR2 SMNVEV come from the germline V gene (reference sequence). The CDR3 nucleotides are TGTGCCAGCAGCCCCGGCCTGGGGGGGGGCAGCTACGAGCAGTACTTC. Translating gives CASSPGLGGGSYEQYF.

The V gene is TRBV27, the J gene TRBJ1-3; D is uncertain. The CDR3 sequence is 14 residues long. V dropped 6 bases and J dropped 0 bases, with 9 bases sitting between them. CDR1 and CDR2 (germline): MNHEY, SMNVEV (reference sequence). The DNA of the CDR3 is TGTGCCAGCAGCGGGGATAGCTCTGGAAACACCATATATTTT. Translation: CASSGDSSGNTIYF.

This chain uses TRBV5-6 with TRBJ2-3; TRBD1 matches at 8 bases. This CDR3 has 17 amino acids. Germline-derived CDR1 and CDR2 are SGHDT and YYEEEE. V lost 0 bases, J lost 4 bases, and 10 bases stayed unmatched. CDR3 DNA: TGTGCCAGCAGCTTGGTTTTTCGACAGGGGAGGCCAGATACGCAGTATTTT. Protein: CASSLVFRQGRPDTQYF.

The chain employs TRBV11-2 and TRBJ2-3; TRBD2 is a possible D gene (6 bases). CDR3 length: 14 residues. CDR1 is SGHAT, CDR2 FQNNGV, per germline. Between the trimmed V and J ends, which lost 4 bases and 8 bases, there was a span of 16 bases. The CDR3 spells CASSSNPGLGTQYF. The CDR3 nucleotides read TGTGCCAGCAGCTCAAACCCGGGACTTGGTACGCAGTATTTT.

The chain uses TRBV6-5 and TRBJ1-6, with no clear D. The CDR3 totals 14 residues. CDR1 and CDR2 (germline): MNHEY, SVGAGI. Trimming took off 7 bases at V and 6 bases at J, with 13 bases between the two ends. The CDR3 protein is CASNIGGSNSPLHF. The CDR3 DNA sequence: TGTGCCAGCAATATTGGCGGGAGTAATTCACCCCTCCACTTT.

The CDR3 protein is CASKSGLQPGNSPLHF. CDR3 in DNA: TGTGCCAGCAAAAGCGGTCTACAGCCTGGGAATTCACCCCTCCACTTT. The J gene is TRBJ1-6, the V gene TRBV2; no definite D call. The V gene's germline CDR1 is SNHLY and CDR2 FYNNEI. Deletions cut 7 bases from V and 7 bases from J, with 20 bases between. CDR3 length: 16 residues.

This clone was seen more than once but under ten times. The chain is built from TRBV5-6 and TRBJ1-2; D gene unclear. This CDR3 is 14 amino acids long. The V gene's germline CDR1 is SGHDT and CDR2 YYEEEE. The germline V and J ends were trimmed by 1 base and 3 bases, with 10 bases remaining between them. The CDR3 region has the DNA TGTGCCAGCAGCTTGTCCCGGGAGTACTATGGCTACACCTTC. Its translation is CASSLSREYYGYTF.

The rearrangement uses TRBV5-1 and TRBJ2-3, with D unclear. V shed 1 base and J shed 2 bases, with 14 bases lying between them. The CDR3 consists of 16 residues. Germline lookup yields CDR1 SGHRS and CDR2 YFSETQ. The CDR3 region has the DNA TGCGCCAGCAGCTTGACAATAGCTCCCGACACAGATACGCAGTATTTT. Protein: CASSLTIAPDTDTQYF.

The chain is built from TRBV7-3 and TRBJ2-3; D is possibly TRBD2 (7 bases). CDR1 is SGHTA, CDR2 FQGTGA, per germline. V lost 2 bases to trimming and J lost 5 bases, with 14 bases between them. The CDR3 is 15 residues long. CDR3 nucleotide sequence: TGTGCCAGCAGCTTAGTGCGGGGAGGGGGAGATACGCAGTATTTT. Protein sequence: CASSLVRGGGDTQYF.

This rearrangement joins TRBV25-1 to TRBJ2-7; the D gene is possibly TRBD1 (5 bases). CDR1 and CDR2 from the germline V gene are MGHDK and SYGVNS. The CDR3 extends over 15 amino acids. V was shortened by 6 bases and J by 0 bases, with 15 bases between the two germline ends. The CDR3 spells CASSNRSLSSYEQYF. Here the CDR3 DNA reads TGTGCCAGCAGCAACAGGAGCCTGAGCTCCTACGAGCAGTACTTC.

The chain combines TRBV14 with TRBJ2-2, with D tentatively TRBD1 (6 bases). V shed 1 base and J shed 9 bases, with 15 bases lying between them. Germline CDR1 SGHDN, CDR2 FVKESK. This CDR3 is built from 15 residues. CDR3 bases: TGTGCCAGCAGCCAAGCAGGGGCTACCCCGCGGGAGCTGTTTTTT. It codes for CASSQAGATPRELFF.

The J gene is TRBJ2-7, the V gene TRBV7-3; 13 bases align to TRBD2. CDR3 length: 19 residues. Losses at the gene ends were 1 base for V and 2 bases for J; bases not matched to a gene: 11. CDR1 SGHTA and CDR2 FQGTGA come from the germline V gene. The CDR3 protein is CASSLRSRGTSGVPYEQYF. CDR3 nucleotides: TGTGCCAGCAGCTTAAGGTCGAGAGGGACTAGCGGGGTCCCCTACGAGCAGTACTTC.

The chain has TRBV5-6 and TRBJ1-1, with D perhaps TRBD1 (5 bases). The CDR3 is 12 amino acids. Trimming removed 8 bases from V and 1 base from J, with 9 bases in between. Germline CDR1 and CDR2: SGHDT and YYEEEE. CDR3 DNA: TGTGCCAGTAAGGGGTGGAACACTGAAGCTTTCTTT. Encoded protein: CASKGWNTEAFF.

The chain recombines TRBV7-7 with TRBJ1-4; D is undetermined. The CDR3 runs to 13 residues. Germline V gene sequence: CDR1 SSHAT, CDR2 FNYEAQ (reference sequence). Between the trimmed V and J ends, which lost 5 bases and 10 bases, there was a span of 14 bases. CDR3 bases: TGTGCCAGCAGCCCCGATCGGGTCGGAAAACTGTTTTTT. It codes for CASSPDRVGKLFF.

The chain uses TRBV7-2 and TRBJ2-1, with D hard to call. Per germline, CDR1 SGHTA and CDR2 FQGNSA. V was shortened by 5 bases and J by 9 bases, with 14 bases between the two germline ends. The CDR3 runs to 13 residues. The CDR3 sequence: CASSPNARGEQFF. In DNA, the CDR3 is TGTGCCAGCAGCCCCAATGCCCGAGGTGAGCAGTTCTTC.

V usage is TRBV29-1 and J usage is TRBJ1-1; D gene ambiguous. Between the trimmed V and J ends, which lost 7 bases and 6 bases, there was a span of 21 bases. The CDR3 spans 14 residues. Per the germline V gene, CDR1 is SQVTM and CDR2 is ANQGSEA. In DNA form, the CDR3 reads TGCAGCGGCCGCGGATCGGAACTTATTGCTGAAGCTTTCTTT. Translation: CSGRGSELIAEAFF.

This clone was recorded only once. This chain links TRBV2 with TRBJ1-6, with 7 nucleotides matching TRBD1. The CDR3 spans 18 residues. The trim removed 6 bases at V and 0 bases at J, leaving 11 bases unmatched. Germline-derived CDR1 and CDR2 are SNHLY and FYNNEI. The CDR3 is CASSVGAQGGSYNSPLHF. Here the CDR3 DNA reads TGTGCCAGCAGCGTGGGGGCTCAGGGGGGCTCCTATAATTCACCCCTCCACTTT. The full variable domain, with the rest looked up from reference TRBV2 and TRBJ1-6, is EPEVTQTPSHQVTQMGQEVILRCVPISNHLYFYWYRQILGQKVEFLVSFYNNEISEKSEIFDDQFSVERPDGSNFTLKIRSTKLEDSAMYFCASSVGAQGGSYNSPLHFGNGTRLTVT.

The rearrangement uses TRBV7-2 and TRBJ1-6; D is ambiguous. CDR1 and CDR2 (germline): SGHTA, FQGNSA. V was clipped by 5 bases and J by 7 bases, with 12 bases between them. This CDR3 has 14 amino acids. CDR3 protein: CASSLGPSNSPLHF. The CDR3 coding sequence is TGTGCCAGCAGCCTAGGTCCCTCCAATTCACCCCTCCACTTT.

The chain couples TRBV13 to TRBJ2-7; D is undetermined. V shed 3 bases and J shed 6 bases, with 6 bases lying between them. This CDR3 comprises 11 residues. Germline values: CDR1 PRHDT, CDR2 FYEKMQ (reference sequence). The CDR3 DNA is TGTGCCAGCAGCTTGGCAGGCGAGCAGTACTTC. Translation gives CASSLAGEQYF.

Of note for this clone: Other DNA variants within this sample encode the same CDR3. CDR3 nucleotide sequence: TGCGCCAGCAGCTTACAGGGGGGCGGCACTGAAGCTTTCTTT. Its translation: CASSLQGGGTEAFF. The chain has TRBV5-1 and TRBJ1-1; 8 positions agree with TRBD1. Unmatched junction bases numbered 4, after V lost 2 bases and J lost 4 bases. The CDR3 loop spans 14 amino acids. Germline V CDR1 and CDR2: SGHRS, YFSETQ.

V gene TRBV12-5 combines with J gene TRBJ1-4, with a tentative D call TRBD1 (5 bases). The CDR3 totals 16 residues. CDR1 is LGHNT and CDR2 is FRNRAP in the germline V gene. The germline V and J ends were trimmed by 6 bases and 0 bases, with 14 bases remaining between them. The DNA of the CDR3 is TGTGCTAGTGGAAAGGGGACGGGGGCAACTAATGAAAAACTGTTTTTT. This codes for CASGKGTGATNEKLFF. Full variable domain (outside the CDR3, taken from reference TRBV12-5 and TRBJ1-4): DARVTQTPRHKVTEMGQEVTMRCQPILGHNTVFWYRQTMMQGLELLAYFRNRAPLDDSGMPKDRFSAEMPDATLATLKIQPSEPRDSAVYFCASGKGTGATNEKLFFGSGTQLSVL.

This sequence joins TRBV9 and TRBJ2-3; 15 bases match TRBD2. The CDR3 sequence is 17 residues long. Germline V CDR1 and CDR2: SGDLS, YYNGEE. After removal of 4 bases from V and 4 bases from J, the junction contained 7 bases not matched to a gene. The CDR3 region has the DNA TGTGCCAGCAGCCCCGGACTAGCGGGGGGGCAGGCAGATACGCAGTATTTT. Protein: CASSPGLAGGQADTQYF. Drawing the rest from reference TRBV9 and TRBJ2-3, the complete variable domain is DSGVTQTPKHLITATGQRVTLRCSPRSGDLSVYWYQQSLDQGLQFLIQYYNGEERAKGNILERFSAQQFPDLHSELNLSSLELGDSALYFCASSPGLAGGQADTQYFGPGTRLTVL.

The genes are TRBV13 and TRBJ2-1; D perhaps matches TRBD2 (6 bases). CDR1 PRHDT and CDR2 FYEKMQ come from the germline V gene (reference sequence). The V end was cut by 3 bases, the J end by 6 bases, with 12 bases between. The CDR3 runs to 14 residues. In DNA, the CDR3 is TGTGCCAGCAGCTTGGGACCGGGGGTCAATGAGCAGTTCTTC. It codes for CASSLGPGVNEQFF.

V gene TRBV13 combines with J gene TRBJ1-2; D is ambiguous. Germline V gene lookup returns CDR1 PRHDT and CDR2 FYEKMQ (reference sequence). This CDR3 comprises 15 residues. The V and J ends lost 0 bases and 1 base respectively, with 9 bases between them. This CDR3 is CASSLGGSYNYGYTF. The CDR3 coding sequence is TGTGCCAGCAGCTTAGGGGGCAGCTATAACTATGGCTACACCTTC.

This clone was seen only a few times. In DNA, the CDR3 is TGTGCCAGCAGCTCACGGGACAGACTCATCTACGAGCAGTACTTC. Its translation is CASSSRDRLIYEQYF. V and J are TRBV5-4 and TRBJ2-7; 7 nucleotides align to TRBD1. Trimming at V came to 3 bases and at J to 3 bases, leaving 9 bases not matched to a gene. Germline CDR1 is SGHNT and CDR2 is YYREEE (reference sequence). The CDR3 contains 15 residues.

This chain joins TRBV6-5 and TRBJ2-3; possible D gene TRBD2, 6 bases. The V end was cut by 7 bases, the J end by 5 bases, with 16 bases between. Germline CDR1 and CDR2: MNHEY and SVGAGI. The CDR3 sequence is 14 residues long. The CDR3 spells CASKMGLGVDTQYF. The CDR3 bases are TGTGCCAGCAAAATGGGACTTGGGGTAGATACGCAGTATTTT.